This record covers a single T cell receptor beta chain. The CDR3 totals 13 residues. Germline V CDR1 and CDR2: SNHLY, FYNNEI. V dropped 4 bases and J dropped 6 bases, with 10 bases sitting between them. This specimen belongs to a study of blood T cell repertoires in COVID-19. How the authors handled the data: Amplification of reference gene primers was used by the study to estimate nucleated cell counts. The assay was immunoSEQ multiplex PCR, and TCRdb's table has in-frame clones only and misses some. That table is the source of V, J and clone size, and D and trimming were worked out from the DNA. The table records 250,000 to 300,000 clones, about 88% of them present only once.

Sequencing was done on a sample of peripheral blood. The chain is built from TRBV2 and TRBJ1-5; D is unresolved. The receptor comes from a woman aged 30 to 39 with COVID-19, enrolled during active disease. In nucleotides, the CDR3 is TGTGCCAGCAGTGGAGGCAGACCTCAGCCCCAGCATTTT. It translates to CASSGGRPQPQHF.